This TCR beta chain was sequenced in a study of OX40 agonist ivuxolimab in advanced cancers. Overall study findings and caveats: The investigators did not determine what antigen specificity the expanded peripheral T cells had. Some patients without response likewise showed low normalized clonal expansion.

Sampling times: baseline, cycle 4 day 1, cycle 7 day 1. Clones were sequenced by immunoSEQ multiplex PCR, and TCRdb holds only the in-frame ones, with some missing. This table has approximately 25,000 clones, 77% appearing once. With V trimmed by 2 bases and J by 3 bases, 3 bases remained unmatched. This CDR3 region has 14 residues. Germline V gives CDR1 MNHEY, CDR2 SVGAGI. Concerning this clone: The antigen is undetermined.

V and J are TRBV6-5 and TRBJ1-1; 7 bases match TRBD1. The sample in question was CD4+ or CD8+ T cells sorted from blood, obtained in a trial of the OX40 agonist ivuxolimab. The TCR originated in an adult with an advanced solid tumor such as melanoma, head and neck, liver or kidney cancer. The CDR3 nucleotides read TGTGCCAGCAGTTACGGGACAGTTCACACTGAAGCTTTCTTT. This translates into CASSYGTVHTEAFF.